The 16 T cell receptor beta chains below all came from one sample that was sequenced in a study of cytomegalovirus exposure and HLA in healthy donors (dated by TCRdb to the late 2010s). The library was built by means of the immunoSEQ multiplex PCR assay. For the multiplex PCR, a mixture combining 60 forward primers for TCR Vbeta segments and 13 reverse primers for TCR Jbeta segments was used. TCRdb carries this immuneACCESS record with in-frame sequences only. Its versions omit some clonotypes, under half of them owing to an unresolved V gene in the studies checked, with the rest unexplained. For this sample there are about 120,000 clones; just under 75% appear just once. Approximately 2% of the sample is in the top ten clones. The specimen was PBMCs. All receptors come from a human donor in good health.

The chain recombines TRBV4-2 with TRBJ1-3, with D uncertain. The CDR3 sequence is 14 residues long. The germline gives CDR1 LGHNA, CDR2 YNFKEQ. Trimming shortened V by 4 bases and J by 4 bases, and 11 bases separated the two germline ends. The CDR3 protein is CASSREGSGNTIYF. The DNA of the CDR3 is TGTGCCAGCAGCCGGGAGGGTAGCGGAAACACCATATATTTT.

This clone was recorded a few times. The V and J genes are TRBV4-3 and TRBJ1-1; possible D gene TRBD1, 5 bases. The CDR3 covers 14 residues. Germline loops: CDR1 LGHNA, CDR2 YSLEER. Trimming removed 5 bases at V and 6 bases at J, with 16 bases between. CDR3 sequence: CASSTGGVVAEAFF. CDR3 DNA sequence: TGCGCCAGCAGCACAGGAGGGGTAGTCGCTGAAGCTTTCTTT.

The genes are TRBV7-9 and TRBJ1-6, with D tentatively TRBD1 (6 bases). Trimming stripped 5 bases from V and 0 bases from J, with 20 bases between. CDR1 and CDR2 (germline): SEHNR, FQNEAQ (reference sequence). This CDR3 contains 19 residues. The CDR3 protein is CASSPRTPGVSSYNSPLHF. For the CDR3, the DNA is TGTGCCAGCAGCCCACGAACCCCAGGGGTTAGCTCCTATAATTCACCCCTCCACTTT.

The V gene is TRBV5-6, the J gene TRBJ1-5, with D maybe TRBD1 (5 bases). V lost 2 bases, J lost 6 bases, and 15 bases lay in between. Germline CDR1 reads SGHDT; CDR2 reads YYEEEE. The length of the CDR3 is 15 residues. CDR3 sequence: CASSLRLQGGQPQHF. The CDR3 DNA reads as TGTGCCAGCAGCTTACGTTTGCAGGGAGGTCAGCCCCAGCATTTT.

This chain uses TRBV7-9 with TRBJ2-2; 7 bases are shared with TRBD2. J was trimmed by 5 bases and V by 8 bases; bases with no gene match: 8. This CDR3 has 14 amino acids. Germline lookup yields CDR1 SEHNR and CDR2 FQNEAQ (reference sequence). CDR3 bases: TGTGCCAGCGGGGCGGGAGACCGGACCGGGGAGCTGTTTTTT. It translates to CASGAGDRTGELFF.

The chain couples TRBV5-1 to TRBJ2-3, with D perhaps TRBD1 (5 bases). CDR1 and CDR2 from the germline V gene are SGHRS and YFSETQ. This CDR3 is 14 amino acids long. Between the trimmed V and J ends, which lost 5 bases and 0 bases, there was a span of 10 bases. The CDR3 nucleotides are TGCGCCAGCAGTCCCCGACAGAGCACAGATACGCAGTATTTT. It encodes CASSPRQSTDTQYF.

This chain joins TRBV6-1 and TRBJ2-1; a weak D match, TRBD1 (5 bases). Trimming cost V 4 bases and J 7 bases, with 20 bases left between them. The CDR3 runs 16 residues. Germline V lookup: CDR1 MNHNS, CDR2 SASEGT. The CDR3 loop reads CASSGLGVGLSNEQFF. CDR3 coding DNA: TGTGCCAGCAGTGGCCTTGGTGTGGGGCTTTCGAATGAGCAGTTCTTC.

This clone has just a few counts. Other DNA sequences from this sample encode an identical CDR3 as well. This sequence joins TRBV4-2 and TRBJ1-1; perhaps TRBD1 as D (5 bases). The germline V and J ends were trimmed by 0 bases and 5 bases, with 10 bases remaining between them. The CDR3 runs to 14 residues. Germline V CDR1 and CDR2: LGHNA, YNFKEQ. CDR3 coding DNA: TGTGCCAGCAGCCAAGATCAGGGTTCGACTGAAGCTTTCTTT. Translating gives CASSQDQGSTEAFF.

The J gene is TRBJ1-5, the V gene TRBV27; D may be TRBD1 (6 bases). The germline V gene has CDR1 MNHEY and CDR2 SMNVEV (reference sequence). The length of the CDR3 is 19 residues. Trimming cost V 4 bases and J 1 base, with 23 bases left between them. Written as DNA, the CDR3 is TGTGCCAGCAGTTCCCTATCCCAAAGGGGGGGTCAGAGCAATCAGCCCCAGCATTTT. Translation gives CASSSLSQRGGQSNQPQHF.

The chain couples TRBV2 to TRBJ2-1, with a tentative D call TRBD1 (5 bases). This CDR3 spans 15 amino acids. Trimming took 5 bases from V and 4 from J, leaving 15 bases between them. From germline, CDR1 is SNHLY and CDR2 FYNNEI. The CDR3 sequence: CASSNDSPSYNEQFF. In DNA form, the CDR3 reads TGTGCCAGCAGTAACGACAGCCCTTCTTACAATGAGCAGTTCTTC. Filled out from reference TRBV2 and TRBJ2-1, the complete variable domain reads EPEVTQTPSHQVTQMGQEVILRCVPISNHLYFYWYRQILGQKVEFLVSFYNNEISEKSEIFDDQFSVERPDGSNFTLKIRSTKLEDSAMYFCASSNDSPSYNEQFFGPGTRLTVL.

V is TRBV2 and J is TRBJ2-6; 7 nucleotides line up with TRBD2. The ends lost 6 bases at V and 2 bases at J; junction bases unmatched: 7. This CDR3 region has 16 residues. CDR1 and CDR2 from the germline V gene are SNHLY and FYNNEI. CDR3 sequence reads: CASSEGGAAGANVLTF. CDR3 sequence (DNA): TGTGCCAGCAGCGAGGGAGGGGCGGCTGGGGCCAACGTCCTGACTTTC. The full variable domain, its missing parts supplied by reference TRBV2 and TRBJ2-6, is EPEVTQTPSHQVTQMGQEVILRCVPISNHLYFYWYRQILGQKVEFLVSFYNNEISEKSEIFDDQFSVERPDGSNFTLKIRSTKLEDSAMYFCASSEGGAAGANVLTFGAGSRLTVL.

The chain recombines TRBV19 with TRBJ2-5, with D maybe TRBD1 (5 bases). The CDR3 length is 15 residues. The V gene lost 7 bases and the J gene lost 2 bases, with 17 bases spanning the gap. Germline-derived CDR1 and CDR2 are LNHDA and SQIVND (reference sequence). DNA of the CDR3: TGTGCCAGTAAGATGCAGCCACAGGCACAAGAGACCCAGTACTTC. It yields the protein CASKMQPQAQETQYF.

The genes are TRBV2 and TRBJ2-3, with a weak D call TRBD1 (5 bases). Germline loops: CDR1 SNHLY, CDR2 FYNNEI. This CDR3 comprises 14 residues. Trimming removed 6 bases from V and 0 bases from J, with 10 bases in between. CDR3 sequence: CASRRTPSTDTQYF. The CDR3 DNA is TGTGCCAGCAGGAGGACACCTAGCACAGATACGCAGTATTTT.

In DNA, the CDR3 is TGTGCCAGCAGCTTAGGGGATCCGGGACACCCGAACACTGAAGCTTTCTTT. This encodes CASSLGDPGHPNTEAFF. This rearrangement joins TRBV7-9 to TRBJ1-1, with a possible D match to TRBD1 (6 bases). The CDR3 spans 17 residues. Germline CDR1 is SEHNR and CDR2 is FQNEAQ (reference sequence). V dropped 1 base and J dropped 1 base, with 16 bases sitting between them.

The chain uses TRBV30 and TRBJ1-5, with TRBD1 matching 10 bases. Unmatched junction bases numbered 6, after V lost 3 bases and J lost 7 bases. Germline V gene data show CDR1 as GTSNPN and CDR2 as SVGIG (reference sequence). The CDR3 has 14 amino acids. The CDR3 DNA reads as TGTGCCTGGAGCGTGACAGGGGGCGGACAGCCCCAGCATTTT. Amino acid sequence: CAWSVTGGGQPQHF.

The rearrangement links TRBV7-9 to TRBJ2-7; 8 bases match TRBD1. In germline, CDR1 is SEHNR, CDR2 FQNEAQ (reference sequence). Germline trimming cut 4 bases from V and 0 bases from J; bases unmatched to any gene: 8. This CDR3 spans 16 amino acids. CDR3 in DNA: TGTGCCAGCAGCTCCCAGGGGGCTCGGAGCTCCTACGAGCAGTACTTC. This encodes CASSSQGARSSYEQYF.